This T cell receptor beta chain comes out of a study of blood T cell repertoires in COVID-19. About the research overall: Specimens from acute and convalescent COVID-19 originated in the United States, Italy and Spain.

Per the original data handling: Amplification of reference gene primers provided the estimated nucleated cell counts. Using immunoSEQ multiplex PCR, the repertoire was profiled, and TCRdb retains in-frame clones only, with some absent. V and J calls plus clone size are reproduced from that table; the DNA served to infer D and trimming. The data show roughly 91,000 clones, 70% to 85% seen once. Germline CDR1 reads SGHRS; CDR2 reads YFSETQ. CDR3 length equals 14 residues. V was clipped by 0 bases and J by 7 bases; unmatched bases: 3. The chain recombines TRBV5-1 with TRBJ1-2; 10 positions match TRBD1. The TCR originated in a man between 65 and 85 years old with acute or convalescent COVID-19. Sequenced material: peripheral blood. For the CDR3, the DNA is TGCGCCAGCAGCTTGGCCGGACAGGGGGTTGGCTACACCTTC. Its protein is CASSLAGQGVGYTF.